This T cell receptor beta chain originates from a study of T cells in Graves' hyperthyroidism and ophthalmopathy. This clonotype was recorded at least ten times. TCR beta CDR3 sequences were amplified from RNA transcripts. The TCR CDR3 was amplified in a first-round RT-PCR using the HTBI primer set. TCRdb analysed the multiplex PCR reads with MiXCR anew, one entry per CDR3 protein. The sample has 300,000 to 450,000 distinct CDR3 sequences; roughly 15% are singletons. Uncontrolled infection, other autoimmune disease, pregnancy or lactation disqualified patients from enrolment. Out of 10 ml of fresh peripheral blood came the PBMCs. The V gene lost 4 bases and the J gene lost 6 bases, with 11 bases spanning the gap. The CDR3 is made up of 13 amino acids. Germline loops: CDR1 SGHAT, CDR2 FQNNGV.

The source of this sequence is a woman between 25 and 40 years old with Graves' ophthalmopathy. The rearrangement links TRBV11-2 to TRBJ2-3; no clear D gene. The sample consisted of blood. The CDR3 DNA sequence: TGTGCCAGCAGCTCCCTGCGTCCGGATACGCAGTATTTT. Encoded protein: CASSSLRPDTQYF.